These T cell receptor beta chains were read from a single sample in a study of control samples from healthy donors and cancer patients. TCRdb's table, derived via immunoSEQ multiplex PCR, lists solely in-frame clones and lacks some. The sample lists 400,000 to 500,000 clones, about nine tenths occurring once. The sequenced sample was PBMCs. These TCRs come from a man aged 40-49 years with head and neck cancer. CDR3s include the opening cysteine and the closing phenylalanine or tryptophan. The D gene is left open where the match is weak. The size field is filled for only some rows; it gives once, few, many or a size class.

abundance,len,v_gene,d_gene,j_gene,CDR3aa,CDR3nt
-,14,TRBV7-8,-,TRBJ1-5,CASSLGQGNQPQHF,TGTGCCAGCAGCTTAGGACAGGGCAATCAGCCCCAGCATTTT
once,13,TRBV19,-,TRBJ1-1,CASRNTGDTEAFF,TGTGCCAGTAGAAATACCGGGGACACTGAAGCTTTCTTT
-,16,TRBV15,-,TRBJ2-3,CATSRVRGDWTDTQYF,TGTGCCACCAGCAGAGTTAGGGGCGACTGGACAGATACGCAGTATTTT
-,15,TRBV6-4,TRBD2,TRBJ2-3,CASSDFWTPGGTQYF,TGTGCCAGCAGTGATTTTTGGACCCCGGGAGGGACGCAGTATTTT
-,16,TRBV3-1/TRBV3-2,TRBD1,TRBJ2-7,CASSAAGTGASYEQYF,TGTGCCAGCAGCGCCGCCGGGACAGGGGCTAGCTACGAGCAGTACTTC
-,15,TRBV7-9,TRBD2,TRBJ2-3,CASSRGTSGSDTQYF,TGTGCCAGCAGCCGTGGGACTAGCGGGAGTGATACGCAGTATTTT
-,15,TRBV5-5,-,TRBJ2-2,CASSLAYTTTGELFF,TGTGCCAGCAGCCTGGCGTACACTACCACCGGGGAGCTGTTTTTT
-,13,TRBV28,-,TRBJ1-1,CASSPRLPTEAFF,TGTGCCAGCAGTCCCAGACTTCCCACTGAAGCTTTCTTT
-,14,TRBV6-6,-,TRBJ1-1,CASSTSSRATEAFF,TGTGCCAGCAGTACTAGCTCCAGGGCCACTGAAGCTTTCTTT
-,15,TRBV28,-,TRBJ1-1,CASSPYTELNTEAFF,TGTGCCAGCAGTCCCTACACCGAGCTGAACACTGAAGCTTTCTTT
-,16,TRBV7-2,TRBD1,TRBJ1-2,CASSLTGGQSNYGYTF,TGTGCCAGCAGCTTAACAGGGGGCCAATCTAACTATGGCTACACCTTC
-,14,TRBV25-1,TRBD2,TRBJ2-1,CARGKSGSNGEQFF,TGTGCCAGAGGGAAGAGCGGGAGTAACGGTGAGCAGTTCTTC
-,14,TRBV3-1/TRBV3-2,-,TRBJ2-2,CASSPDPLTGELFF,TGTGCCAGCAGCCCAGACCCCCTCACCGGGGAGCTGTTTTTT
once,17,TRBV6-1,TRBD1,TRBJ1-2,CASSGRQGAPTNYGYTF,TGTGCCAGCAGTGGAAGACAGGGGGCCCCTACTAACTATGGCTACACCTTC
-,11,TRBV18,-,TRBJ2-3,CASRGTDTQYF,TGTGCCAGCCGCGGTACAGATACGCAGTATTTT
-,15,TRBV3-1/TRBV3-2,TRBD1,TRBJ2-3,CASSLWDSRTDTQYF,TGTGCCAGCAGCCTCTGGGACAGCCGCACAGATACGCAGTATTTT
-,15,TRBV4-1,-,TRBJ2-5,CASSQARGRSESQYF,TGCGCCAGCAGCCAGGCCCGTGGGAGGTCAGAGAGCCAGTACTTC
-,16,TRBV27,TRBD1,TRBJ2-2,CASSSGTGRGTGELFF,TGTGCCAGCAGTTCCGGGACAGGGCGAGGAACCGGGGAGCTGTTTTTT
-,18,TRBV7-2,-,TRBJ1-6,CASSRRGAASSYNSPLHF,TGTGCCAGCAGCAGGCGGGGGGCCGCGAGCTCCTATAATTCACCCCTCCACTTT
-,16,TRBV18,-,TRBJ2-7,CASSLGHFKSSYEQYF,TGTGCCAGCTCACTCGGGCACTTTAAGAGCTCCTACGAGCAGTACTTC
few,14,TRBV5-1,TRBD1,TRBJ2-3,CASSSGQGTDTQYF,TGCGCCAGCAGCTCGGGACAGGGAACAGATACGCAGTATTTT
once,17,TRBV3-1/TRBV3-2,-,TRBJ1-3,CASSHYAGTSSGNTIYF,TGTGCCAGCAGCCACTACGCCGGGACGAGCTCTGGAAACACCATATATTTT
once,15,TRBV30,-,TRBJ1-2,CACPLPTGANYGYTF,TGTGCCTGCCCCCTTCCGACAGGAGCTAACTATGGCTACACCTTC
-,14,TRBV27,-,TRBJ1-1,CASSIGGIAAEAFF,TGTGCCAGCAGCATAGGGGGTATAGCCGCTGAAGCTTTCTTT
-,16,TRBV28,TRBD1,TRBJ2-7,CASSGSDRGPSYEQYF,TGTGCCAGCAGTGGTTCGGACAGGGGACCCTCCTACGAGCAGTACTTC
-,14,TRBV9,-,TRBJ2-3,CASSVTSRIDTQYF,TGTGCCAGCAGCGTAACCTCACGGATAGATACGCAGTATTTT
-,15,TRBV30,-,TRBJ1-2,CAWSSEAGEVVGYTF,TGTGCCTGGAGTTCTGAGGCCGGCGAGGTTGTGGGCTACACCTTC
-,16,TRBV5-4,TRBD1,TRBJ2-3,CASSLRPGQGPDTQYF,TGTGCCAGCAGCTTGAGGCCGGGACAGGGCCCAGATACGCAGTATTTT
-,15,TRBV2,TRBD1,TRBJ1-5,CASSGRQGAEQPQHF,TGTGCCAGCAGTGGAAGACAGGGGGCGGAACAGCCCCAGCATTTT
-,15,TRBV9,-,TRBJ1-1,CASSTSGTVNTEAFF,TGTGCCAGCAGCACATCCGGGACGGTGAACACTGAAGCTTTCTTT
-,15,TRBV28,-,TRBJ1-1,CATRGQGHMNTEAFF,TGTGCCACTCGGGGTCAGGGACACATGAACACTGAAGCTTTCTTT
-,15,TRBV10-3,TRBD1,TRBJ1-5,CAISEQGGSNQPQHF,TGTGCCATCAGTGAGCAGGGGGGAAGCAATCAGCCCCAGCATTTT
once,13,TRBV27,-,TRBJ1-1,CASSLNLNTEAFF,TGTGCCAGCAGTTTGAACTTGAACACTGAAGCTTTCTTT
-,13,TRBV28,-,TRBJ1-1,CASSLDSNTEAFF,TGTGCCAGCAGTTTGGACAGTAACACTGAAGCTTTCTTT
-,16,TRBV28,-,TRBJ2-1,CASSLWAGKTYNEQFF,TGTGCCAGCAGTTTATGGGCGGGAAAAACCTACAATGAGCAGTTCTTC
-,13,TRBV7-2,TRBD1,TRBJ2-5,CASSLTGSETQYF,TGTGCCAGCAGCTTGACAGGGTCGGAGACCCAGTACTTC
-,13,TRBV6-6,TRBD2,TRBJ2-5,CASRTSVQETQYF,TGTGCCAGCAGGACTAGCGTCCAAGAGACCCAGTACTTC
-,17,TRBV4-2,-,TRBJ2-3,CASSQGLAGKSRDTQYF,TGTGCCAGCAGCCAAGGATTGGCAGGGAAGTCTCGGGATACGCAGTATTTT
-,13,TRBV7-3,-,TRBJ2-7,CASSSSVADEQYF,TGTGCCAGCAGCTCTAGTGTCGCCGACGAGCAGTACTTC
-,15,TRBV27,-,TRBJ2-1,CASRSGANANNEQFF,TGTGCCAGCAGGTCGGGGGCCAATGCTAACAATGAGCAGTTCTTC
-,11,TRBV12-3/TRBV12-4,-,TRBJ1-2,CAIQGYYGYTF,TGTGCCATACAGGGATATTATGGCTACACCTTC
-,14,TRBV4-3,-,TRBJ1-1,CASSQDWGIREAFF,TGCGCCAGCAGCCAAGATTGGGGAATAAGGGAAGCTTTCTTT
-,14,TRBV5-1,-,TRBJ1-1,CASSLSTVNTEAFF,TGCGCCAGCAGCTTGTCAACAGTGAACACTGAAGCTTTCTTT
-,15,TRBV5-6,-,TRBJ2-3,CASSFTFTADHTQYF,TGTGCCAGCAGCTTTACATTCACGGCTGATCATACGCAGTATTTT
-,14,TRBV28,-,TRBJ2-1,CASSLRDRYNEQFF,TGTGCCAGCAGTTTGAGGGATAGGTACAATGAGCAGTTCTTC
-,13,TRBV30,TRBD2,TRBJ2-7,CASTSGSSNEQYF,TGTGCCTCAACTAGCGGGAGCTCCAACGAGCAGTACTTC
-,15,TRBV6-5,-,TRBJ1-1,CASSYGVNLDTEAFF,TGTGCCAGCAGTTACGGTGTCAATCTGGACACTGAAGCTTTCTTT
-,19,TRBV5-8,TRBD2,TRBJ2-3,CASTQGAGTTKTSTDTQYF,TGTGCCAGCACCCAGGGTGCCGGGACTACCAAGACTAGCACAGATACGCAGTATTTT
-,14,TRBV5-1,-,TRBJ2-2,CASSTRGGTGELFF,TGCGCCAGCAGTACGCGTGGGGGCACCGGGGAGCTGTTTTTT
-,15,TRBV9,-,TRBJ1-4,CASSVDRIFNEKLFF,TGTGCCAGCAGCGTCGACAGGATTTTTAATGAAAAACTGTTTTTT